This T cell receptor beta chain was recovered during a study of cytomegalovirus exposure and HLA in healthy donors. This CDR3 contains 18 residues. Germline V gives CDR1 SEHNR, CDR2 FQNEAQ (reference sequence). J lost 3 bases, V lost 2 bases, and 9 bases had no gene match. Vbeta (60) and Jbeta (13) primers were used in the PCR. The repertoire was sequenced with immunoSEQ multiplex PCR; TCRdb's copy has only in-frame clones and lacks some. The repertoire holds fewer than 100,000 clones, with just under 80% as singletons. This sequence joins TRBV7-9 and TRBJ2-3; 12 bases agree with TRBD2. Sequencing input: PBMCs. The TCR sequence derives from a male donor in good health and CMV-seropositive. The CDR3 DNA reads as TGTGCCAGCAGCTTAACTAGTTTCGGACTAGCGGGAACAGATACGCAGTATTTT. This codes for CASSLTSFGLAGTDTQYF.